This passage covers 2 T cell receptor beta chains from one sample sequenced in a study of cytomegalovirus exposure and HLA in healthy donors. TCRdb keeps only in-frame clones here, not all; method: immunoSEQ multiplex PCR. The sample consists of 150,000 to 200,000 clones, approximately 96% of them appearing once. The sequenced sample consisted of PBMCs. These receptors were taken from a woman younger than 30 in good health and CMV-seronegative.

V and J are TRBV18 and TRBJ2-1; 7 nucleotides line up with TRBD1. Germline V gene lookup returns CDR1 KGHSH and CDR2 LQKENI. The CDR3 consists of 14 residues. Losses at the gene ends were 3 bases for V and 2 bases for J; bases not matched to a gene: 1. As DNA, the CDR3 is TGTGCCAGCTCACCGCAGGGGGCCTACAATGAGCAGTTCTTC. Protein sequence: CASSPQGAYNEQFF. The variable domain in full, with the rest retrieved from reference TRBV18 and TRBJ2-1, is NAGVMQNPRHLVRRRGQEARLRCSPMKGHSHVYWYRQLPEEGLKFMVYLQKENIIDESGMPKERFSAEFPKEGPSILRIQQVVRGDSAAYFCASSPQGAYNEQFFGPGTRLTVL.

The rearrangement joins TRBV5-6 to TRBJ2-3; possible D gene TRBD2, 5 bases. The V end lost 1 base, the J end lost 5 bases, and 11 bases lay between the germline ends. The germline CDR1 and CDR2 sequences are SGHDT and YYEEEE. The CDR3 has 14 amino acids. CDR3 in amino acids: CASSLRGPGDTQYF. The CDR3 nucleotides are TGTGCCAGCAGCTTGAGAGGGCCGGGAGATACGCAGTATTTT.